The 24 T cell receptor beta chains below all came from one sample that was sequenced in a study of Graves' ophthalmopathy and Graves' hyperthyroidism. RNA transcripts were the source from which TCR beta CDR3 regions were amplified. HTBI-primed first-round RT-PCR preceded second-round multiplex PCR. TCRdb itself ran the multiplex PCR reads through MiXCR, one entry per CDR3 protein. The sample has approximately 460,000 distinct CDR3 sequences; roughly 14% are singletons. Specimen: blood. These TCRs come from a young woman with Graves' ophthalmopathy.

This clonotype was seen repeatedly, ten times or more. The rearrangement joins TRBV28 to TRBJ1-2; D is undetermined. The V end was cut by 2 bases, the J end by 4 bases, with 11 bases between. CDR3 length equals 14 residues. Per germline, CDR1 MDHEN and CDR2 SYDVKM. CDR3 sequence (DNA): TGTGCCAGCAGTTTAGCACAGATTCCCTATGGCTACACCTTC. The encoded protein is CASSLAQIPYGYTF.

The rearrangement joins TRBV6-1 to TRBJ2-3, with TRBD2 matching over 9 bases. The CDR3 is made up of 15 amino acids. V was pared by 3 bases and J by 5 bases, with 6 bases of the junction left unmatched. Germline CDR1 MNHNS, CDR2 SASEGT. This CDR3 reads CASSDVAGVIDTQYF. CDR3 bases: TGTGCCAGCAGTGATGTAGCGGGGGTAATAGATACGCAGTATTTT.

This clonotype was recorded many times. The J gene is TRBJ2-5, the V gene TRBV7-2; D ambiguous. This CDR3 is 13 amino acids long. V lost 1 base, J lost 2 bases, and 5 bases lay in between. Germline CDR1 and CDR2: SGHTA and FQGNSA. CDR3 sequence reads: CASSLVRQETQYF. The CDR3 DNA is TGTGCCAGCAGCTTAGTTAGACAAGAGACCCAGTACTTC.

This clonotype has at least ten counts. This chain links TRBV6-4 with TRBJ2-6, with 9 bases aligning to TRBD1. With 2 bases clipped from V and 0 bases from J, the junction kept 11 bases outside the gene matches. CDR3 length: 20 amino acids. CDR1 MRHNA and CDR2 SNTAGT come from the germline V gene. The CDR3 loop reads CASSDGQGRRTISGANVLTF. In nucleotides, the CDR3 is TGTGCCAGCAGTGACGGACAGGGGCGCCGAACCATCTCTGGGGCCAACGTCCTGACTTTC.

Many counts were recorded for this clonotype. The chain combines TRBV24-1 with TRBJ2-7; maybe TRBD2 (5 bases). Germline CDR1 and CDR2: KGHDR and SFDVKD. V was cut by 7 bases and J by 6 bases, with 15 bases left in between. The CDR3 runs 13 residues. The CDR3 nucleotides read TGTGCCACCAGGGCGGACTTCACAGCCGAGCAGTACTTC. Translating it yields CATRADFTAEQYF.

The gene calls are TRBV27 and TRBJ2-5; D may be TRBD1 (6 bases). Germline assignment: CDR1 MNHEY and CDR2 SMNVEV (reference sequence). This CDR3 contains 14 residues. Trimming pared 5 bases from V and 5 bases from J, leaving 15 bases between. The CDR3 DNA sequence: TGTGCCAGCAGTCCCGGGTGGGGGCGGGAGACCCAGTACTTC. Protein product: CASSPGWGRETQYF.

This clonotype has ten or more counts. V gene TRBV12-3 or TRBV12-4 combines with J gene TRBJ2-5; D call uncertain. V was shortened by 0 bases and J by 5 bases, with 10 bases between the two germline ends. This CDR3 is 14 amino acids long. Written as DNA, the CDR3 is TGTGCCAGCAGTTTAGCCGGTAACGGGGAGACCCAGTACTTC. Its translation is CASSLAGNGETQYF.

As regards this clonotype: A much more abundant neighbour one base away suggests this may be a read error. The V and J genes are TRBV11-2 and TRBJ2-7; 7 bases match TRBD1. This CDR3 contains 15 residues. Germline V CDR1 and CDR2: SGHAT, FQNNGV. The CDR3 DNA reads as TGTGCCAGCCGCTTAGAGGGGACAGCCTCCTACGAGCAGTACTTC. Amino acids: CASRLEGTASYEQYF.

Turning to this clonotype: The junction shows a germline mismatch at one end, possibly a read error. The rearrangement links TRBV7-3 to TRBJ2-4; weak D call: TRBD1 (6 bases). Germline V gives CDR1 SGHTA, CDR2 FQGTGA. This CDR3 is built from 13 residues. CDR3 bases: TGTGCCAGCAGCTTAAGCCAGGGGAACATTAAGTACTTC. This encodes CASSLSQGNIKYF.

This clonotype was observed at least ten times. This chain joins TRBV20-1 and TRBJ1-1; 7 positions match TRBD1. Looked up from germline, CDR1 is DFQATT and CDR2 is SNEGSKA (reference sequence). V lost 7 bases, J lost 1 base, and 3 bases stayed unmatched. The CDR3 is 12 amino acids. For the CDR3, the DNA is TGCAGTGAGTACAGGGGGAACACTGAAGCTTTCTTT. It translates to CSEYRGNTEAFF.

This clonotype was picked up many times. The V and J genes are TRBV19 and TRBJ2-6; tentatively, D is TRBD1 or TRBD2 (5 bases each). V lost 6 bases to trimming and J lost 5 bases, with 17 bases between them. The germline V gene has CDR1 LNHDA and CDR2 SQIVND (reference sequence). The CDR3 contains 16 residues. Here the CDR3 DNA reads TGTGCCAGTAGACCAGGGTATGGGGAGTGGGCCAACGTCCTGACTTTC. This translates into CASRPGYGEWANVLTF.

This clonotype showed up many times. DNA of the CDR3: TGCGCCAGCAGTAGGACAGGGGCCATGAACACCATATATTTT. Translation gives CASSRTGAMNTIYF. The rearrangement joins TRBV4-1 to TRBJ1-3, with 9 bases identical to TRBD1. CDR1 and CDR2 from the germline V gene are MGHRA and YSYEKL. The CDR3 sequence is 14 residues long. V was pared by 6 bases and J by 7 bases, with 7 bases of the junction left unmatched.

V and J are TRBV28 and TRBJ2-5; TRBD2 might be the D (5 bases). The CDR3 has 16 residues. Germline V gives CDR1 MDHEN, CDR2 SYDVKM. V was pared by 0 bases and J by 1 base, with 12 bases between. CDR3 protein: CASSLWYREIQETQYF. The CDR3 DNA sequence: TGTGCCAGCAGTTTATGGTATAGGGAGATCCAAGAGACCCAGTACTTC.

This clonotype was counted many times. The chain couples TRBV12-3 or TRBV12-4 to TRBJ1-2; D is uncertain. Trimming took off 5 bases at V and 8 bases at J, with 12 bases between the two ends. This CDR3 region has 12 residues. CDR3 residues: CASSTDLEGYTF. CDR3 DNA sequence: TGTGCCAGCAGTACCGACCTGGAGGGCTACACCTTC.

As to this clonotype: A much larger clone lies a single base off, so this may be a read error. J is TRBJ2-5 and V is TRBV5-6, with D tentatively TRBD2 (5 bases). Germline V gene sequence: CDR1 SGHDT, CDR2 YYEEEE. The CDR3 length is 14 residues. The CDR3 loop is CASSFLDGKDTQYF. DNA of the CDR3: TGTGCCAGCAGCTTTTTGGACGGGAAAGATACCCAGTACTTC.

As concerns this clonotype: A read error is possible here, since a much larger clone lies one base away. The rearrangement uses TRBV27 and TRBJ1-1; 7 nucleotides match TRBD1. Germline V lookup: CDR1 MNHEY, CDR2 SMNVEV (reference sequence). The CDR3 sequence is 14 residues long. The CDR3 DNA follows: TGTGCCAGCAACGACAGGGTCGGGGGCGCTGAAGCTTGCTTT. It specifies CASNDRVGGAEACF.

This clonotype was seen at least ten times. V is TRBV29-1 and J is TRBJ2-5; D remains ambiguous. CDR1 is SQVTM, CDR2 ANQGSEA, per germline. The CDR3 has 14 amino acids. The V end was cut by 4 bases, the J end by 2 bases, with 14 bases between. CDR3 nucleotide sequence: TGCAGCGTTGTTGTACATGGGAATCAAGAGACCCAGTACTTC. This gives the protein CSVVVHGNQETQYF.

This clonotype appeared a few times. J is TRBJ1-1 and V is TRBV27, with D possibly TRBD1 on 5 matching bases. The V end was cut by 10 bases, the J end by 1 base, with 10 bases between. Germline V gives CDR1 MNHEY, CDR2 SMNVEV (reference sequence). CDR3 size: 12 residues. In DNA form, the CDR3 reads TGTGCCACCGTACAGGAGAACACTGAAGCTTTCTTT. Translated, it gives CATVQENTEAFF.

The chain combines TRBV5-1 with TRBJ1-6, with TRBD1 as a possible D gene (6 bases). There are 15 residues in the CDR3. CDR1 and CDR2 (germline): SGHRS, YFSETQ. Trimming left V 1 base short and J 8 bases short, with 13 bases between. The chain's CDR3 is CASSLTGRNDSPLHF. The CDR3 DNA reads as TGCGCCAGCAGCTTGACAGGGAGGAATGATTCACCCCTCCACTTT.

The chain employs TRBV6-5 and TRBJ2-7; D is possibly TRBD2 (6 bases). V was cut by 0 bases and J by 5 bases, with 17 bases left in between. The germline CDR1 and CDR2 sequences are MNHEY and SVGAGI. This CDR3 spans 16 amino acids. The CDR3 is CASSYSAVLRRDEQYF. In DNA form, the CDR3 reads TGTGCCAGCAGTTACTCCGCTGTCTTAAGGAGGGACGAGCAGTACTTC.

The genes are TRBV12-3 or TRBV12-4 and TRBJ1-2; tentative D call: TRBD1 (6 bases). CDR3 length equals 14 residues. Trimming removed 6 bases from V and 1 base from J, with 12 bases in between. CDR3 in amino acids: CASRIGGFNYGYTF. The CDR3 coding sequence is TGTGCCAGCAGAATAGGGGGATTTAACTATGGCTACACCTTC.

This clonotype was recorded many times. The chain combines TRBV28 with TRBJ1-1; 7 bases match TRBD1. The CDR3 covers 11 residues. CDR1 and CDR2 (germline): MDHEN, SYDVKM. V dropped 7 bases and J dropped 8; count of bases not matched to a gene: 4. The CDR3: CASTWDREAFF. In DNA form, the CDR3 reads TGTGCCAGCACCTGGGACAGAGAAGCTTTCTTT. The full variable domain, rest sourced from reference TRBV28 and TRBJ1-1, is DVKVTQSSRYLVKRTGEKVFLECVQDMDHENMFWYRQDPGLGLRLIYFSYDVKMKEKGDIPEGYSVSREKKERFSLILESASTNQTSMYLCASTWDREAFFGQGTRLTVV.

The sample holds a few counts of this clonotype. V usage is TRBV5-1 and J usage is TRBJ2-5; tentatively, D is TRBD1 (6 bases). V lost 4 bases and J 5 bases, leaving 18 bases between the germline ends. The CDR3 covers 15 residues. Germline CDR1 is SGHRS and CDR2 is YFSETQ. The CDR3 protein is CASSPRDTRGETQYF. The CDR3 bases are TGCGCCAGCAGCCCCCGGGACACCCGCGGTGAGACCCAGTACTTC.

This clonotype was recorded at least ten times. J is TRBJ2-5 and V is TRBV12-3 or TRBV12-4; D is possibly TRBD2 (7 bases). Trimming stripped 3 bases from V and 1 base from J, with 12 bases between. The CDR3 loop spans 15 amino acids. CDR3 in amino acids: CASSFRGATQETQYF. In DNA form, the CDR3 reads TGTGCCAGCAGTTTTCGGGGGGCCACCCAAGAGACCCAGTACTTC.